This record looks at one TCR beta chain sequence and its context. The antigen remains unidentified. The CDR3 consists of 18 residues. V gave up 5 bases and J gave up 0 bases; unmatched junction bases: 11. Germline CDR1 is MNHNS and CDR2 is SASEGT. The sample belongs to a study of post-analysis software for immune sequencing data. Study summary: Several disease courses (relapsing-remitting, secondary progressive and progressive-relapsing) of multiple sclerosis were included. The study, taken as a whole, reports: People with multiple sclerosis had a significantly lower normalized Chao1 diversity than controls did. Five or six TRBV segments were more frequent in patients than controls; TRBV5-6, TRBV5-1 and TRBV20-1 belonged to this group.

Unique molecular identifiers were carried by the TCR beta cDNA libraries. Some 500,000 cDNA molecules were recovered from an input of about 0.9 to 11 million T cells. TCRdb redid the calling of the PCR reads with MiXCR, one entry per CDR3 protein. Among roughly 540,000 distinct CDR3 sequences listed, about a third were seen once. Sequencing was performed on blood. The clonotype comes from a girl aged 2 to 17 with multiple sclerosis. The rearrangement joins TRBV6-1 to TRBJ2-4; 9 bases align to TRBD2. As DNA, the CDR3 is TGTGCCAGCAGTCCATTAGCGGGAGACTTACTAGCCAAAAACATTCAGTACTTC. Encoded protein: CASSPLAGDLLAKNIQYF.